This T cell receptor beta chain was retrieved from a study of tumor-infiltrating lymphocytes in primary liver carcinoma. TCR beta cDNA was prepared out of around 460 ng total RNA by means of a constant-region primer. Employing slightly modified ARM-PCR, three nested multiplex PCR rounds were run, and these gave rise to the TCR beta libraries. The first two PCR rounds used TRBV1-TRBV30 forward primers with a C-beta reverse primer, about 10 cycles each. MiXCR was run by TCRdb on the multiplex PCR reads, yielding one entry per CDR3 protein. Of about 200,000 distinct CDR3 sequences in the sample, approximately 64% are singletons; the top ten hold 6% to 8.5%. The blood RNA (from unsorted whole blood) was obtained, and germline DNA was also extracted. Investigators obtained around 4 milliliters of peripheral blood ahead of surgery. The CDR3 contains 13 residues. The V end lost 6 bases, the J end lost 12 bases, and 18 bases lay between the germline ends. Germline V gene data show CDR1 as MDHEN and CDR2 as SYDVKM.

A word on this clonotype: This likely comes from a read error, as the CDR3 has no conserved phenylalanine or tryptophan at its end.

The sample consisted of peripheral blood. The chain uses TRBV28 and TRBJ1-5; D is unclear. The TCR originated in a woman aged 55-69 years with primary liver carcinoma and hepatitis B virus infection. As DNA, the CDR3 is TGTGCCAGCAGCAACATCGATGAAGCCTGCCAGCATATT. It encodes CASSNIDEACQHI.